The 24 T cell receptor beta chains below come from one sample, sequenced in a study of metastatic and nonmetastatic thyroid tumors. Thyroid surgery was preceded by no treatment in any patient. Via MiXCR, TCRdb re-called the PCR reads. The data contain fewer than 35,000 clones, more than 10% of them singletons. Sequencing used blood. The source is a female donor with papillary thyroid cancer or a benign thyroid nodule (not recorded which). Some clones in this sample may be carry-over from other donors' samples.

A few counts support this clone. This chain links TRBV5-4 with TRBJ1-4; D not resolved. Germline assignment: CDR1 SGHNT and CDR2 YYREEE (reference sequence). The CDR3 consists of 14 residues. V shed 0 bases and J shed 4 bases, with 7 bases lying between them. CDR3 in amino acids: CASSLGQNNEKLFF. DNA for the CDR3: TGTGCCAGCAGCTTGGGGCAGAATAATGAAAAACTGTTTTTT.

The chain uses TRBV5-1 and TRBJ2-1, with D perhaps matching TRBD1 (5 bases). The CDR3 contains 15 residues. Trimming pared 0 bases from V and 7 bases from J, leaving 14 bases between. Germline V lookup: CDR1 SGHRS, CDR2 YFSETQ. This CDR3 is CASSLVLGPGNEQFF. CDR3 sequence (DNA): TGCGCCAGCAGCTTGGTACTTGGGCCAGGGAATGAGCAGTTCTTC. Filled out from reference TRBV5-1 and TRBJ2-1, the complete variable domain reads KAGVTQTPRYLIKTRGQQVTLSCSPISGHRSVSWYQQTPGQGLQFLFEYFSETQRNKGNFPGRFSGRQFSNSRSEMNVSTLELGDSALYLCASSLVLGPGNEQFFGPGTRLTVL.

The genes are TRBV30 and TRBJ1-5; D unresolved. Trimming took 5 bases from V and 1 from J, leaving 18 bases between them. The CDR3 is 16 amino acids. From germline, CDR1 is GTSNPN and CDR2 SVGIG (reference sequence). CDR3 loop: CAWGAPGGVSNQPQHF. CDR3 nucleotides: TGTGCCTGGGGCGCACCCGGCGGAGTGAGCAATCAGCCCCAGCATTTT.

Many counts were recorded for this clone. V is TRBV24-1 and J is TRBJ2-3; D remains ambiguous. This CDR3 is 14 amino acids long. The V end was cut by 5 bases, the J end by 6 bases, with 14 bases between. CDR1 is KGHDR, CDR2 SFDVKD, per germline. The CDR3 sequence is CATSAPSSDDTQYF. Written as DNA, the CDR3 is TGTGCCACCAGTGCCCCGAGCAGCGATGATACGCAGTATTTT.

In this sample, this clone turned up many times. A much more abundant neighbour one base away suggests this may be a read error. The CDR3 DNA follows: TGTGCCAGCAGCCGGGACGACAGCAATCAGCCCCAGCATTTT. Its protein is CASSRDDSNQPQHF. The chain employs TRBV4-2 and TRBJ1-5; D is possibly TRBD1 (5 bases). Germline assignment: CDR1 LGHNA and CDR2 YNFKEQ. V was pared by 4 bases and J by 1 base, with 8 bases between. This CDR3 contains 14 residues.

This clone was counted at least ten times. The rearrangement joins TRBV14 to TRBJ2-7; 13 bases match TRBD2. The V gene's germline CDR1 is SGHDN and CDR2 FVKESK. V lost 4 bases and J lost 2; bases outside the gene matches: 5. The CDR3 runs to 16 residues. CDR3 nucleotide sequence: TGTGCCAGCAGCCTACTCGGACTAGCGGGAGCCTACGAGCAGTACTTC. Protein product: CASSLLGLAGAYEQYF.

This clone was detected ten times or more. CDR3 bases: TGTGCCAGCAGTTTTAATAGCGGGAGAGCAGATACGCAGTATTTT. Translating it yields CASSFNSGRADTQYF. The J gene is TRBJ2-3, the V gene TRBV28; TRBD2 agrees at 9 bases. After removal of 3 bases from V and 4 bases from J, the junction contained 5 bases not matched to a gene. The length of the CDR3 is 15 residues. The germline V gene encodes CDR1 MDHEN and CDR2 SYDVKM.

Concerning this clone: At one of its ends the junction is not consistent with the germline gene, which may arise from a read error. V gene TRBV7-2 combines with J gene TRBJ2-3; D is uncertain. This CDR3 has 11 residues. CDR1 is SGHTA, CDR2 FQGNSA, per germline. DNA of the CDR3: TGTGCCAGCAGCATATCGGATACGCAGGATTTT. This translates into CASSISDTQDF. Full variable domain (outside the CDR3, taken from reference TRBV7-2 and TRBJ2-3): GAGVSQSPSNKVTEKGKDVELRCDPISGHTALYWYRQSLGQGLEFLIYFQGNSAPDKSGLPSDRFSAERTGGSVSTLTIQRTQQEDSAVYLCASSISDTQDFGPGTRLTVL.

This clone was observed many times. The CDR3 region is CASSSRTARNTDTQYF. CDR3 sequence (DNA): TGTGCCAGCAGTTCCCGGACCGCCAGGAACACAGATACGCAGTATTTT. V and J are TRBV7-2 and TRBJ2-3; no clear D. Germline-derived CDR1 and CDR2 are SGHTA and FQGNSA. The CDR3 consists of 16 residues. Trimming took off 6 bases at V and 2 bases at J, with 18 bases between the two ends.

The V call is TRBV19, the J call TRBJ2-7; no reliable D call. The germline V and J ends were trimmed by 4 bases and 7 bases, with 20 bases remaining between them. The germline V gene encodes CDR1 LNHDA and CDR2 SQIVND (reference sequence). The CDR3 sequence is 15 residues long. The CDR3 DNA follows: TGTGCCAGTAGTAGGGTTAGGGAAAGCTTGGAAGAGCAGTACTTC. As protein: CASSRVRESLEEQYF.

About this clone: A much larger clone differs from this one at a single base, so this may be a read error. The rearrangement joins TRBV5-1 to TRBJ1-1; D might be TRBD1 (5 bases). V lost 4 bases to trimming and J lost 1 base, with 11 bases between them. The germline V gene encodes CDR1 SGHRS and CDR2 YFSETQ. The CDR3 consists of 14 residues. The CDR3: CASSGGRRNTEAFF. In nucleotides, the CDR3 is TGCGCCAGCAGCGGGGGACGGAGGAACACTGAAGCTTTCTTT.

This clone was counted ten times or more. This chain connects TRBV10-3 to TRBJ1-1; the match to TRBD1 covers 10 bases. The V gene's germline CDR1 is ENHRY and CDR2 SYGVKD. The CDR3 loop spans 13 amino acids. The J segment lost 5 bases and the V segment lost 10 bases, leaving 7 bases of the junction unmatched. In DNA form, the CDR3 reads TGTGCCAGCGCCGGGACAGGGGTTACTGAAGCTTTCTTT. Protein product: CASAGTGVTEAFF.

This clone was found many times. The chain combines TRBV2 with TRBJ2-1; the match to TRBD2 covers 8 bases. The CDR3 runs to 15 residues. CDR1 and CDR2 (germline): SNHLY, FYNNEI. Unmatched junction bases numbered 7, after V lost 6 bases and J lost 3 bases. In nucleotides, the CDR3 is TGTGCCAGCAGAGAGCGGGAGAGTAACTACAATGAGCAGTTCTTC. It codes for CASRERESNYNEQFF.

This clone was counted ten times or more. This rearrangement joins TRBV9 to TRBJ2-7; no definite D call. Germline lookup yields CDR1 SGDLS and CDR2 YYNGEE. The CDR3 has 14 residues. V was cut by 0 bases and J by 2 bases, with 9 bases left in between. DNA for the CDR3: TGTGCCAGCAGCGTAGGGGCGGCGGCCTACGAGCAGTACTTC. The encoded protein is CASSVGAAAYEQYF. Combining the CDR3 with reference TRBV9 and TRBJ2-7 gives the whole variable domain DSGVTQTPKHLITATGQRVTLRCSPRSGDLSVYWYQQSLDQGLQFLIQYYNGEERAKGNILERFSAQQFPDLHSELNLSSLELGDSALYFCASSVGAAAYEQYFGPGTRLTVT.

This clone has a count of ten or more. The V and J genes are TRBV3-1 and TRBJ1-2; a possible D gene is TRBD1 (6 bases). The germline V and J ends were trimmed by 0 bases and 5 bases, with 13 bases remaining between them. The CDR3 loop spans 15 amino acids. Germline loops: CDR1 LGHDT, CDR2 YNNKEL (reference sequence). Here the CDR3 DNA reads TGTGCCAGCAGCCAAGAGACTACAGGGAGGTATGGCTACACCTTC. This translates into CASSQETTGRYGYTF.

This clone appeared many times. The chain joins TRBV20-1 to TRBJ2-2, with D possibly being TRBD1 (5 bases). V was cut by 5 bases and J by 2 bases, with 6 bases left in between. CDR3 length: 12 residues. Germline CDR1 and CDR2: DFQATT and SNEGSKA (reference sequence). DNA for the CDR3: TGCAGTGCTCAGGGAAACACCGGGGAGCTGTTTTTT. Translation: CSAQGNTGELFF.

This clone was detected many times. The rearrangement joins TRBV4-1 to TRBJ1-3; a possible D gene is TRBD1 (6 bases). The V gene lost 2 bases and the J gene lost 0 bases, with 14 bases spanning the gap. From germline, CDR1 is MGHRA and CDR2 YSYEKL. CDR3 length: 17 amino acids. For the CDR3, the DNA is TGCGCCAGCAGCCAAAAGAAGGACAGTAACTCTGGAAACACCATATATTTT. Its translation: CASSQKKDSNSGNTIYF.

The CDR3 reads CASCLSAGSNGYTF. CDR3 bases: TGTGCCAGCTGCCTAAGTGCAGGGAGCAATGGCTACACCTTC. The chain links TRBV6-2 or TRBV6-3 to TRBJ1-2, with TRBD1 as a possible D gene (5 bases). Germline V lookup: CDR1 MNHEY, CDR2 SVGEGT. Trimming pared 8 bases from V and 6 bases from J, leaving 19 bases between. This CDR3 is built from 14 residues.

The chain carries TRBV7-8 and TRBJ1-1, with 7 bases matching TRBD1. The CDR3 runs to 16 residues. The germline V gene encodes CDR1 SGHVS and CDR2 FQNEAQ. Unmatched junction bases numbered 9, after V lost 4 bases and J lost 1 base. CDR3 sequence: CASSWLTGLRNTEAFF. The CDR3 DNA reads TGTGCCAGCAGCTGGCTGACAGGGCTGCGGAACACTGAAGCTTTCTTT.

As for this clone: A much larger clone lies a single base off, so this may be a read error. Other DNA sequences within the sample encode an identical CDR3. J is TRBJ1-4 and V is TRBV7-2, with 12 bases identical to TRBD1. The CDR3 loop spans 17 amino acids. CDR1 SGHTA and CDR2 FQGNSA come from the germline V gene. CDR3 sequence reads: CASSSVGTGGRREKLFF. The CDR3 DNA reads TGCGCCAGCAGCTCTGTAGGGACAGGGGGCCGGCGAGAAAAACTGTTTTTT.

Many counts were recorded for this clone. This chain uses TRBV27 with TRBJ2-3; D unclear. V was clipped by 3 bases and J by 7 bases, with 11 bases between them. This CDR3 spans 13 amino acids. CDR1 and CDR2 (germline): MNHEY, SMNVEV (reference sequence). The CDR3 nucleotides are TGTGCCAGCAGTTTTGGCTTGTCTAATACGCAGTATTTT. This sequence encodes CASSFGLSNTQYF.

The table lists this clone with many counts. This rearrangement joins TRBV6-2 or TRBV6-3 to TRBJ2-3, with 7 bases aligning to TRBD1. The CDR3 totals 14 residues. The V gene's germline CDR1 is MNHEY and CDR2 SVGEGT. The V segment lost 6 bases and the J segment 0 bases; nucleotides outside the gene matches: 3. This CDR3 reads CASSRQGSTDTQYF. The CDR3 DNA follows: TGTGCCAGCAGCCGACAGGGAAGCACAGATACGCAGTATTTT.

This clone ranks as medium-sized. The rearrangement links TRBV12-3 or TRBV12-4 to TRBJ1-2; 8 bases align to TRBD1. This CDR3 is 16 amino acids long. Trimming removed 6 bases from V and 2 bases from J; junction bases left unmatched: 11. CDR3 nucleotide sequence: TGTGCCAGCAGACTGAGCGGACAGGGTAACAACTATGGCTACACCTTC. Translated: CASRLSGQGNNYGYTF.

This clone has at least ten counts. The CDR3 reads CASSLGGNYEQYF. The CDR3 bases are TGTGCCAGCAGCCTAGGGGGCAACTACGAGCAGTACTTC. This chain joins TRBV5-5 and TRBJ2-7, with 7 bases aligning to TRBD1. Germline V gives CDR1 SGHKS, CDR2 YYEKEE (reference sequence). The CDR3 is 13 amino acids. V dropped 4 bases and J dropped 3; count of bases not matched to a gene: 4.